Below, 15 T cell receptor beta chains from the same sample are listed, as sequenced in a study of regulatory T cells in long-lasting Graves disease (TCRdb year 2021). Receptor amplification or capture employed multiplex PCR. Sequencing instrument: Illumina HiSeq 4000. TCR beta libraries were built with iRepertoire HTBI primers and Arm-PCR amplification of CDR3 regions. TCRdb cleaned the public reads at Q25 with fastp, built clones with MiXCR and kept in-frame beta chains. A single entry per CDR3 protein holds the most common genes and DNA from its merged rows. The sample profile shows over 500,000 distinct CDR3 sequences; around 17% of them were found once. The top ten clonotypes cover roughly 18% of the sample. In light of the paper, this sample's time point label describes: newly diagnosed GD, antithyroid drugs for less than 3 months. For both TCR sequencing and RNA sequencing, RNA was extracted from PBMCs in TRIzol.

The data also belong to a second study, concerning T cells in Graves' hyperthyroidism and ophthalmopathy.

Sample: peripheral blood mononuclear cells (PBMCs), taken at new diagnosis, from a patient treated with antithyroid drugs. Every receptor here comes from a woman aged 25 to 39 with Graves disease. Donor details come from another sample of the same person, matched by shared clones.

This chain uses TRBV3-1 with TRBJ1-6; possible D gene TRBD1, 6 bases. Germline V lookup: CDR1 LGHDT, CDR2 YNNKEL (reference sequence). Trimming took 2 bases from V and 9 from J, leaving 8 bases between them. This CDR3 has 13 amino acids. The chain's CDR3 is CASSQQGFSPLHF. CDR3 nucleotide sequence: TGTGCCAGCAGCCAACAGGGGTTTTCACCCCTCCACTTT.

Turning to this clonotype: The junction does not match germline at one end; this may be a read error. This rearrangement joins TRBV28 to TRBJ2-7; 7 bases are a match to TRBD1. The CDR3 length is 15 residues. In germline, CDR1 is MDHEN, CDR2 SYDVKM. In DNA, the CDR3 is TGTGCCAGCAATTTACCGCCGGGACAGTTCCACGAGCAGTACTTC. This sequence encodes CASNLPPGQFHEQYF.

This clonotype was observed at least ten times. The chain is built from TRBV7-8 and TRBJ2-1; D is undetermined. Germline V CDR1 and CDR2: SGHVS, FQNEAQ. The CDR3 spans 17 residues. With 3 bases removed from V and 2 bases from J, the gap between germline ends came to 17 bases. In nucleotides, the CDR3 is TGTGCCAGCAGCTTGGGGTCACAGTCGAACACCTACAATGAGCAGTTCTTC. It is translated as CASSLGSQSNTYNEQFF.

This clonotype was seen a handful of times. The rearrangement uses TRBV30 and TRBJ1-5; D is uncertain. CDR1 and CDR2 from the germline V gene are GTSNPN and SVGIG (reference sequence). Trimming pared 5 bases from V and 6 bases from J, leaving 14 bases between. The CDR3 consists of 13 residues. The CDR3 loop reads CAWGIDPGQPQHF. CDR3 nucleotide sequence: TGTGCCTGGGGGATCGACCCGGGTCAGCCCCAGCATTTT.

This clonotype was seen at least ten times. The CDR3 loop is CASSQAGQLNEKLFF. In DNA, the CDR3 is TGTGCCAGCAGCCAAGCGGGACAGCTTAATGAAAAACTGTTTTTT. V and J are TRBV3-1 and TRBJ1-4; 7 nucleotides align to TRBD1. The germline gives CDR1 LGHDT, CDR2 YNNKEL (reference sequence). CDR3 length: 15 residues. V lost 1 base to trimming and J lost 4 bases; unmatched junction nucleotides: 3.

The CDR3 region has the DNA TGTGCCAGCAGCTTAGGCAAAACTAGCGGGAGTGAAGATGAGCAGTTCTTC. Its translation is CASSLGKTSGSEDEQFF. The chain joins TRBV7-9 to TRBJ2-1; 11 bases agree with TRBD2. This CDR3 is 17 amino acids long. The V segment lost 1 base and the J segment 8 bases; nucleotides outside the gene matches: 10. Germline CDR1 and CDR2: SEHNR and FQNEAQ (reference sequence).

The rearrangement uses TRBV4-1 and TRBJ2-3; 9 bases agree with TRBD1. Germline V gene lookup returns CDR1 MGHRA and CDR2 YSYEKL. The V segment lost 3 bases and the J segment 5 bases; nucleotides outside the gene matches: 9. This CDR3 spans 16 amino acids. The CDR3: CASSQRDRARVDTQYF. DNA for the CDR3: TGCGCCAGCAGCCAGAGGGACAGGGCCCGAGTAGATACGCAGTATTTT.

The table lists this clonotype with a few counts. The CDR3 sequence: CAWRVGGNTGELFF. Here the CDR3 DNA reads TGTGCCTGGAGGGTCGGAGGAAACACCGGGGAGCTGTTTTTT. The V gene is TRBV30, the J gene TRBJ2-2; D is possibly TRBD2 (5 bases). V was shortened by 3 bases and J by 2 bases, with 10 bases between the two germline ends. Germline CDR1 is GTSNPN and CDR2 is SVGIG (reference sequence). This CDR3 has 14 amino acids.

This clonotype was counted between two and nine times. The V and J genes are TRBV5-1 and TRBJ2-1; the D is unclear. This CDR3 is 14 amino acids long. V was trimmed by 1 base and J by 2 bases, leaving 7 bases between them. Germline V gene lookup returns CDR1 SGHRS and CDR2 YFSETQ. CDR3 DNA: TGCGCCAGCAGCTTGTACGAAACCTACAATGAGCAGTTCTTC. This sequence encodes CASSLYETYNEQFF.

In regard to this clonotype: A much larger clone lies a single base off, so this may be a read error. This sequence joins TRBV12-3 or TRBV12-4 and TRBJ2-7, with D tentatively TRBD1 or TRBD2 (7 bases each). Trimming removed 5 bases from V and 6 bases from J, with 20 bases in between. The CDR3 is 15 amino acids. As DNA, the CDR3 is TGTGCCAGCAGTCCAGGTGGAGGGGGCGGGGGCGAGCAGTACTTC. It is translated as CASSPGGGGGGEQYF.

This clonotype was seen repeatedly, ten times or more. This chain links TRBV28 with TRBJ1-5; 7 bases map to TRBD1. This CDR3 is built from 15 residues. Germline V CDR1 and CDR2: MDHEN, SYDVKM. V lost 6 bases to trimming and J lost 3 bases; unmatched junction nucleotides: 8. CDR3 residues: CASRPTGTANQPQHF. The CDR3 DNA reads TGTGCCAGCAGACCGACAGGGACCGCCAATCAGCCCCAGCATTTT.

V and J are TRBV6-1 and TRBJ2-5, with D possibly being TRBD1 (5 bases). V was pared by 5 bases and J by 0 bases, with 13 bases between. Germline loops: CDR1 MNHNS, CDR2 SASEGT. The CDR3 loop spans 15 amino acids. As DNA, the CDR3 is TGTGCCAGCAGTAAGACAGAGACCTACCAAGAGACCCAGTACTTC. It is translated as CASSKTETYQETQYF.

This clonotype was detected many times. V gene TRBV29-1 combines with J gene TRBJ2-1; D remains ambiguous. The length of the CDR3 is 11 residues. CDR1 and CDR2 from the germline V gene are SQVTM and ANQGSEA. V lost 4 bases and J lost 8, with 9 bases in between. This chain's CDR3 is CSVGPTDEQFF. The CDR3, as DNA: TGCAGCGTTGGGCCAACCGATGAGCAGTTCTTC.

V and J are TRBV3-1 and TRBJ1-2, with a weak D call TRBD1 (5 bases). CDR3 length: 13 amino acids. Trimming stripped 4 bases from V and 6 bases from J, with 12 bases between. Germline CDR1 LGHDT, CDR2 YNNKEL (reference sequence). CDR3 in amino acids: CASSRGTEDGYTF. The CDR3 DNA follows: TGTGCCAGCAGCCGCGGGACCGAGGATGGCTACACCTTC.

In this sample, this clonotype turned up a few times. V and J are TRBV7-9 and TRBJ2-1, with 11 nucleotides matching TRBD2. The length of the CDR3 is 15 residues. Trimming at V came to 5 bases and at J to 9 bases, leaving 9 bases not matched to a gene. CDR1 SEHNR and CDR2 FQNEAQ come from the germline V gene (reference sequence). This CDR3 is CASSPWTSGLGEQFF. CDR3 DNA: TGTGCCAGCAGCCCCTGGACTAGCGGGCTCGGTGAGCAGTTCTTC.